This TCR beta chain derives from a study of control samples from healthy donors and cancer patients. Deletions cut 3 bases from V and 10 bases from J, with 12 bases between. This CDR3 has 13 amino acids. Germline V CDR1 and CDR2: MNHEY, SVGAGI. The repertoire was sequenced with immunoSEQ multiplex PCR; TCRdb's copy has only in-frame clones and lacks some. In the table there are about 100,000 clones, roughly 87% of which are singletons. The sample consisted of blood. The sequence was obtained from a woman aged 50 to 60 in good health. The chain carries TRBV6-5 and TRBJ1-4; D unresolved. This CDR3 reads CASSYLGNGKLFF. The CDR3 DNA reads as TGTGCCAGCAGTTATCTGGGGAACGGAAAACTGTTTTTT.